Judged by abundance, the clone carrying this TCR beta chain is medium-sized (0.01 to 0.1%). Antigen unknown. The data stem from a study of metastatic and nonmetastatic thyroid tumors. Study-level information: Comparative analysis of repertoires was undertaken across blood and tumor or nodule tissue obtained from malignant and benign thyroid patients. Study-level findings and limits: Significantly higher TCR beta diversity was reportedly seen in malignant thyroid tumors than benign nodules, in blood and tumor.

There were no patients who had received any treatment before thyroid surgery. In the original workflow: For papillary thyroid cancer, a distant-metastasis classifier was constructed from CDR3 differences observed across clinicopathological groups. TCRdb reanalyzed the PCR reads via MiXCR. None of the V and J calls come from the authors' own analysis; TCRdb made them. The repertoire consists of some 6,000 clones, with about a sixth occurring once and the leading ten covering more than 9.5%. Sequenced sample: tumor tissue. This clonotype originated in a male donor with papillary thyroid cancer or a benign thyroid nodule (not recorded which). Some clones in this sample may be carry-over from other donors' samples.

CDR3 nucleotide sequence: TGTGCCAGCAGTGAAAGCGGGAGGGACTACAATGAGCAGTTCTTC. This encodes CASSESGRDYNEQFF. The chain employs TRBV6-1 and TRBJ2-1; the match to TRBD2 covers 10 bases. The CDR3 is made up of 15 amino acids. V dropped 2 bases and J dropped 3; count of bases not matched to a gene: 1. The germline gives CDR1 MNHNS, CDR2 SASEGT.